These 25 T cell receptor beta chains came from one sample sequenced in a study of identical twins. TCRdb analysed the 5' RACE reads with MiXCR anew, one entry per CDR3 protein. The top ten clones hold around 5% of a sample with fewer than 250,000 distinct CDR3 sequences, about a tenth of them seen once. Sequenced input: memory (CD45RO+) T cells sorted from blood. The receptors were gathered from a woman aged 18-29 years in good health.

Many counts were recorded for this clonotype. The rearrangement links TRBV7-6 to TRBJ2-2, with D maybe TRBD1 (6 bases). Per germline, CDR1 SGHVS and CDR2 FNYEAQ. V lost 1 base and J lost 1, with 10 bases in between. The CDR3 has 16 residues. CDR3 DNA: TGTGCCAGCAGCTTAGTGCCAGGGGAGAACACCGGGGAGCTGTTTTTT. This codes for CASSLVPGENTGELFF.

This clonotype has a handful of counts. This chain uses TRBV2 with TRBJ1-2; D uncertain. The V gene lost 2 bases and the J gene lost 2 bases, with 18 bases spanning the gap. This CDR3 has 17 residues. The germline V gene encodes CDR1 SNHLY and CDR2 FYNNEI. DNA for the CDR3: TGTGCCAGCAGTGAATCTTTAGCGGGGTCGGTAAACTATGGCTACACCTTC. This gives the protein CASSESLAGSVNYGYTF.

This clonotype was observed many times. The chain carries TRBV29-1 and TRBJ2-7; TRBD1 matches 8 bases. The CDR3 is 12 amino acids. The germline V gene encodes CDR1 SQVTM and CDR2 ANQGSEA. V lost 8 bases, J lost 2 bases, and 5 bases stayed unmatched. CDR3 in DNA: TGCAGCTTTTTGACAGGGGCCTACGAGCAGTACTTC. It yields the protein CSFLTGAYEQYF.

This clonotype appeared a few times. This chain uses TRBV20-1 with TRBJ2-3, with D possibly TRBD2 on 5 matching bases. Trimming stripped 7 bases from V and 0 bases from J, with 17 bases between. This CDR3 comprises 15 residues. In germline, CDR1 is DFQATT, CDR2 SNEGSKA (reference sequence). CDR3 DNA sequence: TGCAGTGGGAAAGGAGGCTCCACTAGCACAGATACGCAGTATTTT. Encoded protein: CSGKGGSTSTDTQYF.

This clonotype occurred a few times. The V call is TRBV11-3, the J call TRBJ1-3; D gene uncertain. The CDR3 runs to 14 residues. V was cut by 3 bases and J by 1 base, with 7 bases left in between. Per germline, CDR1 SGHNT and CDR2 YENEEA. The CDR3 nucleotides are TGTGCCAGCAGCTTTGGCCAATCTGGAAACACCATATATTTT. Its translation is CASSFGQSGNTIYF.

This clonotype was observed at least ten times. The chain couples TRBV20-1 to TRBJ2-1; 10 bases are a match to TRBD2. CDR1 and CDR2 (germline): DFQATT, SNEGSKA (reference sequence). The CDR3 runs to 13 residues. V gave up 3 bases and J gave up 7 bases; unmatched junction bases: 3. The CDR3 DNA follows: TGCAGTGCTAGTAGCGGGGGGTTTAATGAGCAGTTCTTC. Residues: CSASSGGFNEQFF.

This clonotype was seen only a few times. CDR3 sequence reads: CASSYRSVTSGGSTDTQYF. For the CDR3, the DNA is TGTGCCAGCAGTTACCGCTCGGTTACTAGCGGGGGGAGCACAGATACGCAGTATTTT. The rearrangement uses TRBV6-5 and TRBJ2-3; 12 nucleotides match TRBD2. Germline CDR1 and CDR2: MNHEY and SVGAGI. The V and J ends lost 2 bases and 0 bases, in that order; junction bases with no gene match: 9. The CDR3 spans 19 residues.

In its sample, this clonotype was seen a few times. The rearrangement uses TRBV3-1 and TRBJ2-1; 9 bases line up with TRBD2. Germline V gene lookup returns CDR1 LGHDT and CDR2 YNNKEL (reference sequence). J was trimmed by 8 bases and V by 4 bases; bases with no gene match: 6. This CDR3 is built from 14 residues. Here the CDR3 reads CASSLAGDIDEQFF. CDR3 sequence (DNA): TGTGCCAGCAGCCTAGCGGGAGACATCGATGAGCAGTTCTTC.

This clonotype turned up a few times. The CDR3 here is CASSLAPGLAQVNTQYF. CDR3 coding DNA: TGTGCCAGCAGCCTTGCCCCGGGACTAGCGCAAGTGAATACGCAGTATTTT. The chain has TRBV11-2 and TRBJ2-3; TRBD2 matches 10 bases. The CDR3 runs to 17 residues. Germline CDR1 is SGHAT and CDR2 is FQNNGV. J gave up 7 bases and V 5 bases, and 15 bases lay outside the gene matches.

This clonotype was found many times. The chain employs TRBV29-1 and TRBJ1-1, with TRBD1 matching 10 bases. The V gene's germline CDR1 is SQVTM and CDR2 ANQGSEA. The CDR3 is 13 residues long. Germline trimming cut 7 bases from V and 4 bases from J; bases unmatched to any gene: 6. CDR3 residues: CSARTGGFTEAFF. CDR3 nucleotide sequence: TGCAGCGCCAGGACAGGGGGATTCACTGAAGCTTTCTTT.

This clonotype has only a few counts. As DNA, the CDR3 is TGTGCCAGCAGCCCGGCAGGGGCAGCTCGTGGCTACACCTTC. This codes for CASSPAGAARGYTF. V and J are TRBV7-6 and TRBJ1-2; possible D gene TRBD1, 6 bases. Germline CDR1 reads SGHVS; CDR2 reads FNYEAQ. Trimming cost V 5 bases and J 7 bases, with 17 bases left between them. CDR3 length: 14 amino acids.

This clonotype has just a few counts. The chain recombines TRBV6-5 with TRBJ1-2; D is undetermined. Between the trimmed V and J ends, which lost 7 bases and 0 bases, there was a span of 18 bases. The CDR3 has 16 residues. Germline CDR1 and CDR2: MNHEY and SVGAGI. CDR3 sequence reads: CASKLTDHGANYGYTF. CDR3 coding DNA: TGTGCCAGCAAGTTGACCGATCATGGAGCTAACTATGGCTACACCTTC.

In this sample, this clonotype turned up many times. The rearrangement links TRBV6-1 to TRBJ2-7; 9 bases line up with TRBD2. Trimming removed 4 bases from V and 2 bases from J; junction bases left unmatched: 12. The CDR3 is 17 residues long. From germline, CDR1 is MNHNS and CDR2 SASEGT. This CDR3 is CASSVRSGGTLTYEQYF. The CDR3, as DNA: TGTGCCAGCAGTGTCAGAAGCGGGGGGACCTTAACCTACGAGCAGTACTTC.

This clonotype showed up many times. The rearrangement uses TRBV24-1 and TRBJ2-2, with D unclear. Trimming stripped 7 bases from V and 3 bases from J, with 5 bases between. This CDR3 region has 12 residues. Germline lookup yields CDR1 KGHDR and CDR2 SFDVKD. In DNA, the CDR3 is TGTGCCACCAGCGGGTACACCGGGGAGCTGTTTTTT. It specifies CATSGYTGELFF.

This rearrangement joins TRBV7-3 to TRBJ1-1, with unresolved D. Germline assignment: CDR1 SGHTA and CDR2 FQGTGA. The CDR3 contains 13 residues. The V gene lost 1 base and the J gene lost 8 bases, with 11 bases spanning the gap. CDR3 residues: CASSLNPGLEAFF. The CDR3 DNA sequence: TGTGCCAGCAGCTTAAATCCCGGATTAGAAGCTTTCTTT. Drawing the rest from reference TRBV7-3 and TRBJ1-1, the complete variable domain is GAGVSQTPSNKVTEKGKYVELRCDPISGHTALYWYRQSLGQGPEFLIYFQGTGAADDSGLPNDRFFAVRPEGSVSTLKIQRTERGDSAVYLCASSLNPGLEAFFGQGTRLTVV.

The chain links TRBV20-1 to TRBJ2-3, with D unresolved. Germline values: CDR1 DFQATT, CDR2 SNEGSKA (reference sequence). V lost 6 bases and J 2 bases, leaving 15 bases between the germline ends. The CDR3 runs 14 residues. The CDR3 DNA sequence: TGCAGTGCCCGGATGGCCCCCGTCACAGATACGCAGTATTTT. Translated: CSARMAPVTDTQYF.

This sequence joins TRBV20-1 and TRBJ1-4; possibly TRBD1 for D (5 bases). V lost 0 bases to trimming and J lost 3 bases, with 11 bases between them. The CDR3 is 15 residues long. Germline V CDR1 and CDR2: DFQATT, SNEGSKA (reference sequence). CDR3 DNA: TGCAGTGCTAGAGACCTCCGGGACTCTAATGAAAAACTGTTTTTT. This sequence encodes CSARDLRDSNEKLFF.

The J gene is TRBJ2-3, the V gene TRBV14; D may be TRBD2 (6 bases). Germline V lookup: CDR1 SGHDN, CDR2 FVKESK. The CDR3 runs to 16 residues. Trimming took 3 bases from V and 3 from J, leaving 16 bases between them. In DNA form, the CDR3 reads TGTGCCAGCAGCCAGATTCGGGGAGGTTTGACAGATACGCAGTATTTT. Translation: CASSQIRGGLTDTQYF.

This clonotype was detected a few times. The chain joins TRBV20-1 to TRBJ1-2; D gene unclear. This CDR3 spans 14 amino acids. Germline V gene sequence: CDR1 DFQATT, CDR2 SNEGSKA (reference sequence). The V end was cut by 6 bases, the J end by 0 bases, with 14 bases between. CDR3 region: CSAPTTRANYGYTF. Written as DNA, the CDR3 is TGCAGTGCCCCGACGACCAGAGCTAACTATGGCTACACCTTC.

DNA for the CDR3: TGTGCCAGCAGTTCGGACACCGCGGCCCAGTACTTC. This encodes CASSSDTAAQYF. V gene TRBV27 combines with J gene TRBJ2-5, with D tentatively TRBD1 (5 bases). V was pared by 4 bases and J by 9 bases, with 12 bases between. CDR3 size: 12 residues. CDR1 MNHEY and CDR2 SMNVEV come from the germline V gene (reference sequence).

This clonotype has a count of ten or more. The chain carries TRBV20-1 and TRBJ2-7; possibly TRBD2 for D (5 bases). V was cut by 0 bases and J by 0 bases, with 9 bases left in between. This CDR3 region has 14 residues. Germline V lookup: CDR1 DFQATT, CDR2 SNEGSKA (reference sequence). The CDR3 bases are TGCAGTGCTAGAGACGGTGGGAGCTCCTACGAGCAGTACTTC. Translating gives CSARDGGSSYEQYF.

The gene calls are TRBV7-8 and TRBJ1-2; D unresolved. The CDR3 has 16 residues. The germline V gene encodes CDR1 SGHVS and CDR2 FQNEAQ. The germline V and J ends were trimmed by 2 bases and 3 bases, with 16 bases remaining between them. The CDR3 here is CASSLLGSAQDYGYTF. Here the CDR3 DNA reads TGTGCCAGCAGCTTATTGGGCTCAGCTCAAGACTATGGCTACACCTTC.

This clonotype was detected a few times. The chain uses TRBV2 and TRBJ2-2; 10 bases line up with TRBD2. The CDR3 totals 18 residues. Germline CDR1 and CDR2: SNHLY and FYNNEI. The V gene end was trimmed by 6 bases and the J gene end by 3 bases; junction bases not matched to a gene: 13. The CDR3 coding sequence is TGTGCCAGCAGCCCGTCATTTGGACTAGCGGAACACACCGGGGAGCTGTTTTTT. It specifies CASSPSFGLAEHTGELFF.

The chain couples TRBV27 to TRBJ2-1; 7 bases map to TRBD2. J lost 9 bases, V lost 0 bases, and 14 bases had no gene match. The CDR3 covers 17 residues. Per germline, CDR1 MNHEY and CDR2 SMNVEV (reference sequence). CDR3 DNA: TGTGCCAGCAGTTTATCACGCGGGAGCGGTTCAATTGGTGAGCAGTTCTTC. This encodes CASSLSRGSGSIGEQFF.

This clonotype appeared many times. The chain links TRBV3-1 to TRBJ2-3; D is unclear. Germline-derived CDR1 and CDR2 are LGHDT and YNNKEL (reference sequence). V dropped 0 bases and J dropped 8 bases, with 24 bases sitting between them. CDR3 length equals 18 residues. CDR3 in amino acids: CASSQDLGYLGPDLTQYF. The CDR3 DNA reads as TGTGCCAGCAGCCAAGATCTGGGCTATCTGGGCCCCGATCTTACGCAGTATTTT.